Listed below are T cell receptor beta chains from one sample, sequenced in a study of OX40 agonist ivuxolimab in advanced cancers. Some clones are missing from TCRdb's copy, which holds only in-frame ones; the method was immunoSEQ multiplex PCR. The sample holds about 81,000 clones, more than 85% seen once. Sequencing used CD4+ or CD8+ T cells sorted from blood, obtained in a trial of the OX40 agonist ivuxolimab. The receptors originated from an adult with an advanced solid tumor such as melanoma, head and neck, liver or kidney cancer. CDR3s include the opening cysteine and the closing phenylalanine or tryptophan. Each record gives: D gene, V gene, clone size, J gene, CDR3 protein, CDR3 DNA. A D gene is named only where the DNA matches it firmly. Clone size appears in some rows only: once, few, many, or a class for an expanded clone.

>NA|TRBV4-1|NA|TRBJ2-1
CASSQERAGYNEQFF
TGCGCCAGCAGCCAAGAGAGAGCGGGTTACAATGAGCAGTTCTTC
>NA|TRBV19|NA|TRBJ1-5
CASSPHDGQPQHF
TGTGCCAGTAGTCCCCATGACGGCCAGCCCCAGCATTTT
>NA|TRBV11-3|NA|TRBJ2-7
CASNPPYEQYF
TGTGCCAGCAACCCCCCCTACGAGCAGTACTTC
>NA|TRBV4-2|NA|TRBJ1-5
CASSQEGQFDQPQHF
TGTGCCAGCAGCCAAGAAGGACAGTTTGATCAGCCCCAGCATTTT
>NA|TRBV27|once|TRBJ1-2
CASRFGVGYTF
TGTGCCAGCAGATTTGGGGTTGGCTACACCTTC
>NA|TRBV29-1|NA|TRBJ2-2
CSVETANTGELFF
TGCAGCGTTGAAACAGCCAACACCGGGGAGCTGTTTTTT
>NA|TRBV27|NA|TRBJ1-5
CASRIGEERSNQPQHF
TGTGCCAGCAGAATCGGGGAAGAGCGGAGCAATCAGCCCCAGCATTTT
>NA|TRBV11-2|NA|TRBJ2-3
CASSSFREASTDTQYF
TGTGCCAGCAGCTCCTTTAGGGAAGCTAGCACAGATACGCAGTATTTT
>NA|TRBV6-5|NA|TRBJ2-2
CASSYSGSGQGELFF
TGTGCCAGCAGTTACTCAGGATCGGGTCAGGGCGAGCTGTTTTTT
>NA|TRBV7-2|NA|TRBJ2-5
CASSLGRGRETQYF
TGTGCCAGCAGCTTAGGGCGGGGCCGGGAGACCCAGTACTTC
>TRBD2|TRBV30|NA|TRBJ2-7
CAWSDPRRRETYEQYF
TGTGCCTGGAGTGACCCCCGTAGGCGGGAGACTTACGAGCAGTACTTC
>TRBD2|TRBV29-1|once|TRBJ2-7
CSVDRTSGPSYEQYF
TGCAGCGTCGACAGGACTAGCGGGCCCTCCTACGAGCAGTACTTC
>TRBD1|TRBV7-3|NA|TRBJ1-1
CASSSGGINTEAFF
TGTGCCAGCAGCTCAGGGGGGATCAACACTGAAGCTTTCTTT
>NA|TRBV6-6|NA|TRBJ2-5
CASSHLASGETQYF
TGTGCCAGCAGTCATCTAGCGTCGGGAGAGACCCAGTACTTC
>NA|TRBV2|NA|TRBJ2-7
CASSTRQEYYGYEQYF
TGTGCCAGCAGTACCCGACAGGAGTACTACGGATACGAGCAGTACTTC
>TRBD1|TRBV5-1|NA|TRBJ1-2
CASSLTGVYGYTF
TGCGCCAGCAGCTTGACAGGGGTCTATGGCTACACCTTC
>TRBD2|TRBV4-3|NA|TRBJ2-7
CASSQDPGLAATSYEQYF
TGCGCCAGCAGCCAAGATCCTGGACTAGCGGCTACCTCCTACGAGCAGTACTTC
>NA|TRBV5-6|NA|TRBJ2-5
CASSLGSQETQYF
TGTGCCAGCAGCTTGGGCAGCCAAGAGACCCAGTACTTC
>TRBD1|TRBV6-1|NA|TRBJ2-5
CASNQDRLPRETQYF
TGTGCCAGCAACCAGGACAGGCTCCCTAGGGAGACCCAGTACTTC
>NA|TRBV4-3|NA|TRBJ1-1
CASSQDYPGGTEAFF
TGCGCCAGCAGCCAAGATTATCCGGGGGGGACTGAAGCTTTCTTT
>NA|TRBV5-1|NA|TRBJ2-7
CASSLGADYEQYF
TGCGCCAGCAGCTTGGGGGCGGACTACGAGCAGTACTTC
>NA|TRBV2|NA|TRBJ1-1
CAEGRGNTEAFF
TGTGCCGAGGGGAGGGGGAACACTGAAGCTTTCTTT
>TRBD2|TRBV6-4|NA|TRBJ2-3
CASSDPGGSTDTQYF
TGTGCCAGCAGTGACCCGGGGGGGAGCACAGATACGCAGTATTTT
>NA|TRBV11-2|NA|TRBJ2-7
CASSFRSLGVVSYEQYF
TGTGCCAGCAGCTTCCGTTCCCTGGGGGTAGTCTCCTACGAGCAGTACTTC
>NA|TRBV10-1|NA|TRBJ2-1
CASSEGEGVSYNEQFF
TGCGCCAGCAGTGAGGGGGAAGGGGTCTCCTACAATGAGCAGTTCTTC
>NA|TRBV6-1|NA|TRBJ2-3
CASLGLAPTDTQYF
TGTGCCAGCCTTGGTCTAGCGCCAACAGATACGCAGTATTTT
>NA|TRBV30|NA|TRBJ2-7
CAWTPGVGAYYEQYF
TGTGCCTGGACCCCGGGGGTCGGGGCCTACTACGAGCAGTACTTC